The T cell receptor (beta chain) under discussion was sequenced for a study of beta chain features in type 1 diabetes (dated by TCRdb to 2017 to 2018). Regarding the complete study: Patients and healthy donors did not differ in mean age, gender distribution, total cell number or subset yield. In the study, recently diagnosed type 1 diabetes patients and matched healthy donors were compared on the TCRB repertoires of their sorted circulating CD4+ T cell subsets. Whereas all 28 donors provided naive and central memory subsets, regulatory and stem cell-like memory subsets were isolated from just 8 patients and about 8 healthy donors. A total of around 100 million sorted cells were examined across all samples, and RNA yield correlated strongly with the number of cells per subset.

Overall study results and their limits: Fewer insertions and more nucleotide deletions at VDJ recombination sites were observed in patients with type 1 diabetes, implying thymic rearrangement abnormalities. Shorter templates might have been favored by PCR, but patient and control samples were amplified and corrected together, so both groups would have been affected equally by any skew. The naive, central memory and regulatory TCRB repertoires appeared to resemble one another more closely among patients than among healthy donors. Only small numbers of individuals were included in the HLA sub-analyses, which left unresolved whether HLA type had any influence on TCRB rearrangement. In all four CD4+ subsets, TCRB CDR3 length was moderately but significantly shorter in type 1 diabetes patients. Because cDNA rather than genomic DNA was sequenced, highly expressing activated cells could have been over-represented, although no difference in activation and CD3 levels was found between groups.

This clone was seen a few times. This clone's antigen is unknown. It has no much larger one-base neighbor in the sample; base qualities were not kept. The entire isolated RNA was reverse transcribed using the High Capacity cDNA Reverse Transcription Kit, and thus expressed TCRB transcripts were sequenced. Deep immunoSEQ sequencing was performed on naive, central memory and regulatory T cell samples, with an average of about 4 million total reads per sample. Sorted cells were lysed in RLT buffer, and RNA was extracted using DNase-treated RNeasy Micro or Mini kits according to cell number. Each cell subset was processed separately to prevent cross-contamination, with patient and healthy donor samples processed together. Using the immunoSEQ multiplex PCR, TCRB sequences were amplified from cDNA into 87-bp fragments spanning the CDR3 region. The amplicons were sequenced using the Illumina HiSeq platform. The study's processing was this. Synthetic template baselines were used to correct PCR bias computationally, reads within Hamming distance 2 were collapsed together, and singletons that could not be merged were discarded. Reads were aligned to IMGT to assign V, D and J genes, CDR3 length, and insertions or deletions at six rearrangement sites. Clonotype counts were normalized to sorted cell number within each subset before computing true diversity and Gini coefficients with the tcR R package. The overlap coefficient, calculated on TCRB nucleotide sequences, was used to measure repertoire sharing. Out-of-frame TCRB sequences from naive cells were analyzed as a proxy for the pre-selection repertoire. This is the immuneACCESS table as TCRdb keeps it, with only in-frame sequences that have V and J called. A part of the clones is gone; compared with another copy, unresolved V genes explain less than half, and the rest is unexplained. Clone size and V and J calls were adopted from that table, with D and trimming inferred from the DNA. The sample data list 300,000 to 400,000 clones, and roughly 9.6% of these were observed just once. The biggest ten clones account for about 0.015% of the sample.

The CDR3 has 16 amino acids, counting the end cysteine and phenylalanine. Just CDR3 DNA is preserved here, 48 bases in frame from base 1. CDR1 is given as SGHVS and CDR2 as FNYEAQ, both from the germline V gene. The V and J ends are trimmed by 0 bases and 1 base, leaving 10 bases between them. Each donor gave one peripheral blood draw, approximately 100 mL on average, collected into heparinised tubes. Using a panel that included CD45RO, CCR7, CD25, CD127, CD95 and CD27, naive, central memory, regulatory and stem cell-like memory CD4+ T cells were sorted on a BD FACSAria II. A purity above 95% was achieved for all sorted populations. Right away, PBMCs were isolated by Lymphoprep density gradient centrifugation and were stained directly, with no culture step. So that batch effects would be minimized, each experiment stained and sorted samples in pairs, pairing one healthy donor with one patient.

The receptor chain draws on TRBV7-6 and TRBJ2-1; matching of 5 bases hints at TRBD2 as the D gene. This clonotype was sampled from a woman aged 25 to 39 in good health. Sample: naive CD4+ T cells from blood. Taken with the paper, the label for cell subset or site translates to: true naive CD4+ T cells. The base sequence is TGTGCCAGCAGCTTAGCGACTACTGGATCCTACAATGAGCAGTTCTTC. Translation gives CASSLATTGSYNEQFF. With the portions outside the CDR3 filled from the reference TRBV7-6 and TRBJ2-1 genes, the complete variable region becomes GAGVSQSPRYKVTKRGQDVALRCDPISGHVSLYWYRQALGQGPEFLTYFNYEAQQDKSGLPNDRFSAERPEGSISTLTIQRTEQRDSAMYRCASSLATTGSYNEQFFGPGTRLTVL.